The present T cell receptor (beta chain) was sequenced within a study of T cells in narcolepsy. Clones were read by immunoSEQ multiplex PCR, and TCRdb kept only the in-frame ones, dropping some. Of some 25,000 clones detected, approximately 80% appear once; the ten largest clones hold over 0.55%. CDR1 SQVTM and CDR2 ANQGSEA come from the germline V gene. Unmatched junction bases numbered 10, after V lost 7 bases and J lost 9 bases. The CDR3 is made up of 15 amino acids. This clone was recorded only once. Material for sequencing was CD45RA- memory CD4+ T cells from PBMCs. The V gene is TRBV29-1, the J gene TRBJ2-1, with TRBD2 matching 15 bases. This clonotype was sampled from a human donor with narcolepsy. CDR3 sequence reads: CSARGLAGGPSEQFF. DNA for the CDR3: TGCAGCGCTAGAGGACTAGCGGGAGGGCCAAGTGAGCAGTTCTTC.